The 15 T cell receptor beta chains listed next were all sequenced from one sample in a study of T cells in Graves' hyperthyroidism and ophthalmopathy. Amplification of TCR beta CDR3 regions used RNA as the template. Primed by the HTBI set, a first-round RT-PCR was run on the TCR CDR3. Via MiXCR, TCRdb re-called the multiplex PCR reads, giving one row per CDR3 protein. The repertoire holds roughly 570,000 distinct CDR3 sequences, about half seen once, with about 8.3% in the top ten. What was sequenced was peripheral blood or thyroid tissue (not recorded which). The receptors originated from a woman aged 18 to 35 with Graves' hyperthyroidism.

The J gene is TRBJ2-7, the V gene TRBV27; 11 bases are shared with TRBD1. The junction had 11 bases not matched to a gene; V was cut back by 4 bases and J by 3 bases. The germline CDR1 and CDR2 sequences are MNHEY and SMNVEV (reference sequence). The CDR3 runs to 17 residues. CDR3 loop: CASSSPSRTGGFYEQYF. CDR3 DNA sequence: TGTGCCAGCAGTTCTCCATCAAGGACAGGGGGCTTCTACGAGCAGTACTTC.

This clonotype was observed many times. The rearrangement links TRBV9 to TRBJ1-4, with D maybe TRBD1 (6 bases). Trimming left V 6 bases short and J 8 bases short, with 20 bases between. The CDR3 has 15 residues. Germline V lookup: CDR1 SGDLS, CDR2 YYNGEE. CDR3 amino acids: CASNTLGGLGEKLFF. CDR3 DNA: TGTGCCAGCAACACACTGGGGGGGCTGGGGGAAAAACTGTTTTTT. Based on the CDR3 plus reference TRBV9 and TRBJ1-4, the full variable domain is DSGVTQTPKHLITATGQRVTLRCSPRSGDLSVYWYQQSLDQGLQFLIQYYNGEERAKGNILERFSAQQFPDLHSELNLSSLELGDSALYFCASNTLGGLGEKLFFGSGTQLSVL.

V is TRBV11-2 and J is TRBJ1-1, with D possibly being TRBD1 (5 bases). Per the germline V gene, CDR1 is SGHAT and CDR2 is FQNNGV. The CDR3 runs to 13 residues. Trimming removed 1 base from V and 9 bases from J, with 12 bases in between. CDR3 sequence reads: CASSLVREEKAFF. Written as DNA, the CDR3 is TGTGCCAGCAGCTTAGTCAGGGAGGAGAAAGCTTTCTTT.

J is TRBJ2-7 and V is TRBV29-1; 11 bases fit TRBD2. Germline V gene sequence: CDR1 SQVTM, CDR2 ANQGSEA. With 8 bases clipped from V and 1 base from J, the junction kept 4 bases outside the gene matches. The CDR3 runs 13 residues. The CDR3 DNA follows: TGCAGCTCACGACTAGCGGGGTCCTACGAGCAGTACTTC. Amino acids: CSSRLAGSYEQYF.

The chain recombines TRBV10-3 with TRBJ1-5; maybe TRBD1 (5 bases). The germline V gene has CDR1 ENHRY and CDR2 SYGVKD. CDR3 length: 15 residues. Between the trimmed V and J ends, which lost 0 bases and 4 bases, there was a span of 10 bases. The CDR3 reads CAISESTGGNQPQHF. The CDR3 DNA sequence: TGTGCCATCAGTGAGTCGACCGGGGGAAATCAGCCCCAGCATTTT.

With respect to this clonotype: A clone one base away is much larger, so this may be a read error. The DNA for the CDR3 is TGTGCCAGCAGTTGCTCTCGACATGCCTACGAGCAGTACTTC. This translates into CASSCSRHAYEQYF. V usage is TRBV11-2 and J usage is TRBJ2-7; D remains unclear. Between the trimmed V and J ends, which lost 6 bases and 2 bases, there was a span of 14 bases. Per the germline V gene, CDR1 is SGHAT and CDR2 is FQNNGV. The CDR3 length is 14 residues.

This clonotype was observed at least ten times. The V call is TRBV11-1, the J call TRBJ2-7; TRBD2 aligns across 11 bases. The length of the CDR3 is 15 residues. The ends lost 5 bases at V and 4 bases at J; junction bases unmatched: 7. CDR1 is SGHAT, CDR2 FQDESV, per germline (reference sequence). CDR3 DNA: TGTGCCAGCAGCCCGATAGCGGGAGGGCCTTACGAGCAGTACTTC. This codes for CASSPIAGGPYEQYF.

This clonotype was counted ten times or more. The chain combines TRBV15 with TRBJ1-5, with D tentatively TRBD1 (6 bases). The germline V gene encodes CDR1 LNHNV and CDR2 YYDKDF (reference sequence). Between the trimmed V and J ends, which lost 1 base and 6 bases, there was a span of 13 bases. This CDR3 spans 15 amino acids. This CDR3 reads CATSRARVQGQPQHF. CDR3 sequence (DNA): TGTGCCACCAGCAGAGCACGAGTACAGGGTCAGCCCCAGCATTTT.

As regards this clonotype: In this CDR3 the conserved last residue, phenylalanine or tryptophan, is missing, so a read error is likely. The V and J genes are TRBV5-4 and TRBJ2-7, with 7 positions matching TRBD2. CDR3 length: 15 amino acids. Germline-derived CDR1 and CDR2 are SGHNT and YYREEE (reference sequence). V was clipped by 0 bases and J by 5 bases; unmatched bases: 8. DNA for the CDR3: TGTGCCAGCAGCTTGGTTCTCGGGAGGATCAACGAGCAGTACTCC. Translation gives CASSLVLGRINEQYS.

This clonotype was seen ten or more times. V and J are TRBV29-1 and TRBJ1-2, with a tentative D call TRBD1 (5 bases). CDR1 SQVTM and CDR2 ANQGSEA come from the germline V gene. The CDR3 has 13 amino acids. Trimming removed 4 bases at V and 6 bases at J, with 15 bases between. The CDR3 region has the DNA TGCAGCGTTGGATGGGACGAGACTCATGGCTACACCTTC. It translates to CSVGWDETHGYTF.

The table lists this clonotype with a few counts. V usage is TRBV6-4 and J usage is TRBJ1-5; D might be TRBD1 (5 bases). The CDR3 is 11 residues long. CDR1 and CDR2 from the germline V gene are MRHNA and SNTAGT. Trimming shortened V by 9 bases and J by 7 bases, and 10 bases separated the two germline ends. CDR3 loop: CARGRGQPQHF. The CDR3 DNA reads as TGTGCCAGGGGGCGAGGGCAGCCCCAGCATTTT.

With respect to this clonotype: At one end, the junction sequence differs from germline, possibly due to a read error. The rearrangement links TRBV10-3 to TRBJ1-2; D call uncertain. This CDR3 region has 12 residues. CDR1 is ENHRY and CDR2 is SYGVKD in the germline V gene. The CDR3 nucleotides read TGTGCCATGAGTGGAGGGAAAGGGGGCTACACCTTC. Its protein product is CAMSGGKGGYTF.

This clonotype was counted between two and nine times. V gene TRBV29-1 combines with J gene TRBJ2-1; TRBD2 aligns across 7 bases. The germline V gene encodes CDR1 SQVTM and CDR2 ANQGSEA. This CDR3 is built from 16 residues. J lost 4 bases, V lost 0 bases, and 9 bases had no gene match. The CDR3 coding sequence is TGCAGCGTTGAAGACCGTCGCGGGACTAAATACAATGAGCAGTTCTTC. This sequence encodes CSVEDRRGTKYNEQFF.

The chain links TRBV29-1 to TRBJ1-2, with a tentative D call TRBD1 (5 bases). The V and J ends lost 0 bases and 4 bases respectively, with 12 bases between them. Per germline, CDR1 SQVTM and CDR2 ANQGSEA. The CDR3 totals 14 residues. In DNA form, the CDR3 reads TGCAGCGTTGAAGATCGGGGTAGGGGCTATGGCTACACCTTC. It yields the protein CSVEDRGRGYGYTF. Full variable domain (remainder filled in from reference TRBV29-1 and TRBJ1-2): SAVISQKPSRDICQRGTSLTIQCQVDSQVTMMFWYRQQPGQSLTLIATANQGSEATYESGFVIDKFPISRPNLTFSTLTVSNMSPEDSSIYLCSVEDRGRGYGYTFGSGTRLTVV.

The chain is built from TRBV5-1 and TRBJ2-6, with TRBD2 matching over 10 bases. The V segment lost 4 bases and the J segment 9 bases; nucleotides outside the gene matches: 7. Germline V CDR1 and CDR2: SGHRS, YFSETQ. The CDR3 consists of 15 residues. CDR3 nucleotide sequence: TGCGCCAGCAGCGGGAACGGACTAGCGGACAACGTCCTGACTTTC. Protein product: CASSGNGLADNVLTF.